This TCR beta chain was recovered during a study of T cells in Graves' hyperthyroidism and ophthalmopathy. Findings and limits, study-wide: Most clonotypes that expanded in the thyroid above 0.001 also showed up in blood.

Amplification of TCR beta CDR3 regions was performed using RNA transcripts as template. HTBI primers were the set used in a first-round RT-PCR of the TCR CDR3. A single record per CDR3 protein comes from TCRdb applying MiXCR to the multiplex PCR reads. The sample comprises around 620,000 distinct CDR3 sequences, about 14% of which are singletons, and roughly 7% rests with the top ten. In this sample, this clonotype turned up many times. Its antigen is not identified. This TCR was sampled from a woman younger than 30 with Graves' ophthalmopathy. Material for sequencing was blood.

The CDR3 reads CASSIGQETQYF. In nucleotides, the CDR3 is TGTGCCAGTAGTATAGGCCAAGAGACCCAGTACTTC. The chain carries TRBV19 and TRBJ2-5; D is uncertain. Germline V gives CDR1 LNHDA, CDR2 SQIVND (reference sequence). This CDR3 has 12 residues. Trimming took off 1 base at V and 1 base at J, with 1 base between the two ends.